This T cell receptor beta chain stems from a study of OX40 agonist ivuxolimab in advanced cancers. Overall study: Prior anti-PD-1, anti-PD-L1 or anti-CTLA-4 therapy did not bar entry, and less than 50% had some.

Clones were read by immunoSEQ multiplex PCR, and TCRdb kept only the in-frame ones, dropping some. Of more than 50,000 clones in the sample, 85% were seen once. V lost 7 bases, J lost 0 bases, and 10 bases lay in between. This CDR3 region has 14 residues. Germline CDR1 MNHNS, CDR2 SASEGT. The chain employs TRBV6-1 and TRBJ1-3; D uncertain. This TCR derives from an adult with an advanced solid tumor such as melanoma, head and neck, liver or kidney cancer. The sample in question was CD4+ or CD8+ T cells sorted from blood, obtained in a trial of the OX40 agonist ivuxolimab. The CDR3, as DNA: TGTGCCAGCAAACCCGTTAACTCTGGAAACACCATATATTTT. The encoded protein is CASKPVNSGNTIYF.